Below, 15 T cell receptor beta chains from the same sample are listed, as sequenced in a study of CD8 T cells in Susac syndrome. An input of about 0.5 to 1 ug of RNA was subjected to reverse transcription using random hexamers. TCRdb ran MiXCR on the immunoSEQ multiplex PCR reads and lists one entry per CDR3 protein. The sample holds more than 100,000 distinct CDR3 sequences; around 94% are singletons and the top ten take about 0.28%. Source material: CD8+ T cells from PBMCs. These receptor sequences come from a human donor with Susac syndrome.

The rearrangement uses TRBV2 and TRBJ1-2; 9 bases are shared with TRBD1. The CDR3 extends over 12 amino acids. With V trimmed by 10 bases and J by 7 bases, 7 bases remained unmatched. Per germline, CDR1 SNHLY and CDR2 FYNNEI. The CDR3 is CAILGQGAGYTF. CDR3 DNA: TGTGCCATACTGGGACAGGGCGCTGGCTACACCTTC.

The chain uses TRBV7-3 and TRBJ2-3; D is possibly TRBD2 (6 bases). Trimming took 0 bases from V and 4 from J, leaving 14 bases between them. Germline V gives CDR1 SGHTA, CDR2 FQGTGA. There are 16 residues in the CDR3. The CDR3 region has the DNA TGTGCCAGCAGCTTAACGGGCGTCGGGGGAGCAGATACGCAGTATTTT. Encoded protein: CASSLTGVGGADTQYF.

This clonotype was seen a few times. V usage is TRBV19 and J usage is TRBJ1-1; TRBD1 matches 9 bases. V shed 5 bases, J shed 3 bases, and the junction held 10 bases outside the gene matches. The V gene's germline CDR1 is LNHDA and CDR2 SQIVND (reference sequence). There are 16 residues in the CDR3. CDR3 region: CASSSWTGALYTEAFF. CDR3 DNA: TGTGCCAGTAGTTCGTGGACAGGGGCTTTGTACACTGAAGCTTTCTTT.

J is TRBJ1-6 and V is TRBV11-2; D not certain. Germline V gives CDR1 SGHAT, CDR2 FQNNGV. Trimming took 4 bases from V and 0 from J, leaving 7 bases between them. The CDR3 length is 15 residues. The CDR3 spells CASSSVGSYNSPLHF. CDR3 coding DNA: TGTGCCAGCAGCTCGGTTGGCTCCTATAATTCACCCCTCCACTTT.

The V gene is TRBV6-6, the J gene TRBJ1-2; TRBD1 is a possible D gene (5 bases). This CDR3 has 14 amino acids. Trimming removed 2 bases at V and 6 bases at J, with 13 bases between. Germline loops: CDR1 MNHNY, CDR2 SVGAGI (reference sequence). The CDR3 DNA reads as TGTGCCAGCAGTTACACCCAACAGGCTCATGGCTACACCTTC. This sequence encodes CASSYTQQAHGYTF.

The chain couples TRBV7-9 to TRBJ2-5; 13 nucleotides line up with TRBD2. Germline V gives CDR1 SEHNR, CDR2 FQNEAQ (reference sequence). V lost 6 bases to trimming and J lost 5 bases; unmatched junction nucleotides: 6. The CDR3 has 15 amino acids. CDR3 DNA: TGTGCCAGCAGACGACTAGCGGGGGGTGAGGAGACCCAGTACTTC. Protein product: CASRRLAGGEETQYF.

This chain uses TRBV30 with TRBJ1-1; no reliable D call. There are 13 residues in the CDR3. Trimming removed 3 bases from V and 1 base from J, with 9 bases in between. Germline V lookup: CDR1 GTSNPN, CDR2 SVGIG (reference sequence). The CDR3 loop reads CAWSHSANTEAFF. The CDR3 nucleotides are TGTGCCTGGAGCCACAGTGCGAACACTGAAGCTTTCTTT.

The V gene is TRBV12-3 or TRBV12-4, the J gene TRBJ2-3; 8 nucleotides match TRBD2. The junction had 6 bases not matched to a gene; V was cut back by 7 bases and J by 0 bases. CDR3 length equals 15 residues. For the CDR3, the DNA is TGTGCCAGCACCCCCCGGGGGGGGAGCACAGATACGCAGTATTTT. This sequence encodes CASTPRGGSTDTQYF.

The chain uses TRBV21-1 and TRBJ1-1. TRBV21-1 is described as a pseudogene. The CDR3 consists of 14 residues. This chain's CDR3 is CASSKWVLNTEAFF. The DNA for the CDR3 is TGTGCCAGCAGCAAATGGGTGTTGAACACTGAAGCTTTCTTT.

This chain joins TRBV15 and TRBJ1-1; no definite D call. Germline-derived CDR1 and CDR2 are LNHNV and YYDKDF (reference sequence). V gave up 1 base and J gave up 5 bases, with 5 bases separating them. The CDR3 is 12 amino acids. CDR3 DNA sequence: TGTGCCACCAGCAGAGTTGGGACTGAAGCTTTCTTT. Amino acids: CATSRVGTEAFF.

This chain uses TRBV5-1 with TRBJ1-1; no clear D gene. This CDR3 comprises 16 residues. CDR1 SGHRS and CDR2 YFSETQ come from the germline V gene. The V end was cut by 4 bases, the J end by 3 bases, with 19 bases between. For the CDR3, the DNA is TGCGCCAGCAGCCCCCGGGCCCCCAGAGCGGACACTGAAGCTTTCTTT. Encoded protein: CASSPRAPRADTEAFF.

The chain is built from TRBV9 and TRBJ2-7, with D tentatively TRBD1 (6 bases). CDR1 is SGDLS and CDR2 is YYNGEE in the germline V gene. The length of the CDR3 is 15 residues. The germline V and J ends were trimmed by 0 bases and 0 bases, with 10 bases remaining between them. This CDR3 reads CASSVEGTTSYEQYF. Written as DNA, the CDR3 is TGTGCCAGCAGCGTAGAAGGGACAACCTCCTACGAGCAGTACTTC.

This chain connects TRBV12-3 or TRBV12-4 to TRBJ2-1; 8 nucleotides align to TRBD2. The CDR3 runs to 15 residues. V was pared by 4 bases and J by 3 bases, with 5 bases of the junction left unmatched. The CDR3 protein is CASSSGTRVYNEQFF. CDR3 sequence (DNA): TGTGCCAGCAGTTCCGGGACTAGGGTCTACAATGAGCAGTTCTTC.

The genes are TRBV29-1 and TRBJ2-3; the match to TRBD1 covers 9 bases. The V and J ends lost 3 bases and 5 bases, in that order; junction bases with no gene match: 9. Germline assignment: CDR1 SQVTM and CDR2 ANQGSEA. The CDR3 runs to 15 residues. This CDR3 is CSVDGQGLREDTQYF. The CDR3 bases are TGCAGCGTTGATGGACAGGGGCTTCGCGAAGATACGCAGTATTTT.

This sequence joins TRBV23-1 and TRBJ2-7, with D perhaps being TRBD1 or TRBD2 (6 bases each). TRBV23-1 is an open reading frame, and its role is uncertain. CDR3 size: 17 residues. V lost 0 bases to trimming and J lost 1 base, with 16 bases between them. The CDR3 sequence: CASSQSGGLALSYEQYF. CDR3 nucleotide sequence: TGCGCCAGCAGTCAATCAGGGGGGCTAGCGCTATCCTACGAGCAGTACTTC.